One and the same sample provided the 5 T cell receptor beta chains below, sequenced in a study of blood T cell repertoires in COVID-19. Data came from immunoSEQ multiplex PCR; TCRdb stores just in-frame clones and leaves some out. The sample records approximately 15,000 clones, about 83% being singletons. The sample comprised peripheral blood. The receptors shown here come from a man in his fifties with active COVID-19.

The genes are TRBV14 and TRBJ2-7; maybe TRBD1 (5 bases). The CDR3 is made up of 16 amino acids. Germline CDR1 SGHDN, CDR2 FVKESK. V was trimmed by 0 bases and J by 5 bases, leaving 17 bases between them. This CDR3 reads CASSQDAAGLIHEQYF. The CDR3 region has the DNA TGTGCCAGCAGCCAAGACGCTGCAGGGTTGATCCACGAGCAGTACTTC.

The CDR3 sequence is CASSPGLAGGDTQYF. In DNA, the CDR3 is TGTGCCAGCAGCCCGGGACTAGCGGGGGGGGATACGCAGTATTTT. J is TRBJ2-3 and V is TRBV7-9; 16 bases line up with TRBD2. Trimming cost V 5 bases and J 6 bases; bases outside gene matches: 2. CDR1 SEHNR and CDR2 FQNEAQ come from the germline V gene (reference sequence). The CDR3 runs 15 residues.

This clone appeared a few times. The rearrangement uses TRBV7-3 and TRBJ2-2, with 7 bases that match TRBD1. The trim removed 4 bases at V and 5 bases at J, leaving 1 base unmatched. The CDR3 extends over 13 amino acids. The germline V gene has CDR1 SGHTA and CDR2 FQGTGA. DNA of the CDR3: TGTGCCAGCAGCTCGACAGGGACCGGGGAGCTGTTTTTT. Translating it yields CASSSTGTGELFF.

The rearrangement uses TRBV27 and TRBJ2-3; possible D gene TRBD1, 5 bases. Deletions cut 5 bases from V and 1 base from J, with 10 bases between. This CDR3 comprises 14 residues. Germline V gives CDR1 MNHEY, CDR2 SMNVEV (reference sequence). CDR3 bases: TGTGCCAGCAGTCGACAGCCACGCACAGATACGCAGTATTTT. It yields the protein CASSRQPRTDTQYF.

This clone came up once. The chain is built from TRBV9 and TRBJ2-1; 9 nucleotides line up with TRBD2. The CDR3 has 16 amino acids. Per the germline V gene, CDR1 is SGDLS and CDR2 is YYNGEE. J gave up 3 bases and V 0 bases, and 4 bases lay outside the gene matches. CDR3 sequence (DNA): TGTGCCAGCAGCGTAGGGCGGGAGGGCATCTACAATGAGCAGTTCTTC. It specifies CASSVGREGIYNEQFF.